Listed here are 10 T cell receptor beta chains from one sample, sequenced in a study of blood T cell repertoires in COVID-19. Some clones are missing from TCRdb's copy, which holds only in-frame ones; the method was immunoSEQ multiplex PCR. The sample lists 150,000 to 200,000 clones, 85% seen once, with under 4% in the top ten. The material sequenced was peripheral blood. Receptor source: a human donor with acute or convalescent COVID-19. The donor label of this sample is uncertain.

DNA for the CDR3: TGTGCCAGCAGTCGCTGGCGGGTGGGTAATGAAAAACTGTTTTTT. As protein: CASSRWRVGNEKLFF. The J gene is TRBJ1-4, the V gene TRBV6-5; no clear D gene. The ends were cut back, 5 bases at V and 4 bases at J, with 14 bases in the middle. Germline loops: CDR1 MNHEY, CDR2 SVGAGI. The CDR3 extends over 15 amino acids.

In this sample, this clone turned up once. The chain combines TRBV15 with TRBJ2-5; 12 bases map to TRBD1. Germline CDR1 LNHNV, CDR2 YYDKDF (reference sequence). This CDR3 comprises 15 residues. Losses at the gene ends were 5 bases for V and 7 bases for J; bases not matched to a gene: 8. CDR3 amino acids: CATSPGTGGLATQYF. The CDR3 DNA reads as TGTGCCACCAGCCCCGGGACAGGGGGCCTAGCGACCCAGTACTTC.

In its sample, this clone was seen once. The chain joins TRBV6-6 to TRBJ1-3; 11 nucleotides match TRBD1. CDR1 is MNHNY and CDR2 is SVGAGI in the germline V gene (reference sequence). After removal of 2 bases from V and 6 bases from J, the junction contained 6 bases not matched to a gene. This CDR3 spans 16 amino acids. As DNA, the CDR3 is TGTGCCAGCAGTTACCCGGACAGGGGGCGCGTAAACACCATATATTTT. Amino acid sequence: CASSYPDRGRVNTIYF.

This clone has only a few counts. V usage is TRBV7-9 and J usage is TRBJ1-2; tentative D call: TRBD1 (6 bases). The CDR3 spans 16 residues. V was trimmed by 2 bases and J by 6 bases, leaving 19 bases between them. The germline CDR1 and CDR2 sequences are SEHNR and FQNEAQ (reference sequence). In DNA, the CDR3 is TGTGCCAGCAGCTTATTAGGGGGAGGGTCTCGAGATGGCTACACCTTC. This encodes CASSLLGGGSRDGYTF.

V usage is TRBV14 and J usage is TRBJ1-2; maybe TRBD1 (6 bases). The V gene's germline CDR1 is SGHDN and CDR2 FVKESK. The CDR3 has 20 residues. Trimming pared 3 bases from V and 3 bases from J, leaving 29 bases between. CDR3 bases: TGTGCCAGCAGCCATTCCACCTTTCGTAGGACAGAGTACCGATACTATGGCTACACCTTC. Its translation: CASSHSTFRRTEYRYYGYTF.

The CDR3 DNA reads as TGTGCCAGCAGCCGGTCCCTATCTAATGAGCAGTTCTTC. It yields the protein CASSRSLSNEQFF. This chain connects TRBV6-5 to TRBJ2-1; D is uncertain. This CDR3 has 13 residues. V was pared by 6 bases and J by 7 bases, with 13 bases between. The germline V gene encodes CDR1 MNHEY and CDR2 SVGAGI.

The rearrangement links TRBV6-6 to TRBJ2-7, with 10 bases fitting TRBD2. The ends lost 4 bases at V and 5 bases at J; junction bases unmatched: 5. CDR3 length: 14 amino acids. The germline V gene has CDR1 MNHNY and CDR2 SVGAGI (reference sequence). CDR3 nucleotide sequence: TGTGCCAGCAGTTTAACTAGCGGGGTAGACGAGCAGTACTTC. This translates into CASSLTSGVDEQYF.

The V call is TRBV19, the J call TRBJ1-4; maybe TRBD1 (6 bases). Looked up from germline, CDR1 is LNHDA and CDR2 is SQIVND (reference sequence). This CDR3 has 13 amino acids. V lost 4 bases, J lost 5 bases, and 8 bases lay in between. The DNA of the CDR3 is TGTGCCAGTAGTAATGACAGGAATGAAAAACTGTTTTTT. Residues: CASSNDRNEKLFF.

The chain couples TRBV19 to TRBJ1-1; 9 nucleotides line up with TRBD1. Germline CDR1 and CDR2: LNHDA and SQIVND (reference sequence). V was clipped by 5 bases and J by 3 bases; unmatched bases: 10. The CDR3 sequence is 16 residues long. The CDR3 is CASSLQGAVGYTEAFF. The CDR3 DNA reads TGTGCCAGTAGTTTACAGGGGGCTGTAGGATACACTGAAGCTTTCTTT.

Written as DNA, the CDR3 is TGTGCCAGCAGCCTCTGGACAGAAAAAGAGACCCAGTACTTC. It specifies CASSLWTEKETQYF. V is TRBV7-6 and J is TRBJ2-5; maybe TRBD1 (6 bases). Per the germline V gene, CDR1 is SGHVS and CDR2 is FNYEAQ. The CDR3 consists of 14 residues. V lost 5 bases, J lost 3 bases, and 13 bases lay in between.